One sample yielded the 23 T cell receptor beta chains listed below, sequenced in a study of cytomegalovirus exposure and HLA in healthy donors. This table comes from immunoSEQ multiplex PCR, and its TCRdb copy is limited to in-frame clones, with some not included. Counted here are over 200,000 clones, around nine tenths occurring once; the ten biggest clones make up about 2.9%. The sample was PBMCs. These receptors all stem from a woman under 30 in good health and CMV-seronegative.

This clone was counted a single time. The chain employs TRBV4-1 and TRBJ2-2; weak D call: TRBD1 (7 bases). V shed 4 bases and J shed 5 bases, with 14 bases lying between them. The CDR3 is 15 residues long. Germline assignment: CDR1 MGHRA and CDR2 YSYEKL. The DNA of the CDR3 is TGCGCCAGCAGCCTTCGACAGGGAGGTACCGGGGAGCTGTTTTTT. Translation: CASSLRQGGTGELFF.

This clone has only a few counts. The chain is built from TRBV5-6 and TRBJ2-5; no clear D. Germline V lookup: CDR1 SGHDT, CDR2 YYEEEE. The ends were cut back, 1 base at V and 4 bases at J, with 2 bases in the middle. The CDR3 has 11 residues. The CDR3 DNA is TGTGCCAGCAGCTTGCGAGAGACCCAGTACTTC. It is translated as CASSLRETQYF.

This clone was seen more than once but under ten times. V is TRBV7-6 and J is TRBJ1-3; D not certain. Trimming pared 4 bases from V and 4 bases from J, leaving 11 bases between. The CDR3 length is 14 residues. Looked up from germline, CDR1 is SGHVS and CDR2 is FNYEAQ. The CDR3 region is CASSSSVEGNTIYF. As DNA, the CDR3 is TGTGCCAGCAGCTCGTCGGTGGAGGGAAACACCATATATTTT.

The chain recombines TRBV4-3 with TRBJ2-5, with D possibly matching TRBD2 (6 bases). V was pared by 0 bases and J by 1 base, with 12 bases between. The germline V gene has CDR1 LGHNA and CDR2 YSLEER. The CDR3 is made up of 16 amino acids. The CDR3 loop reads CASSQEPGLRQETQYF. The CDR3 DNA reads as TGCGCCAGCAGCCAAGAACCGGGACTGCGCCAAGAGACCCAGTACTTC.

The chain employs TRBV4-3 and TRBJ2-5; D gene uncertain. CDR1 is LGHNA, CDR2 YSLEER, per germline. The CDR3 has 16 amino acids. Trimming left V 1 base short and J 0 bases short, with 12 bases between. The CDR3 DNA follows: TGCGCCAGCAGCCAAGCCCACTATGGATACCAAGAGACCCAGTACTTC. Residues: CASSQAHYGYQETQYF.

The genes are TRBV7-9 and TRBJ2-1; TRBD2 agrees at 7 bases. CDR3 length: 15 amino acids. With V trimmed by 3 bases and J by 4 bases, 6 bases remained unmatched. CDR1 and CDR2 from the germline V gene are SEHNR and FQNEAQ (reference sequence). The CDR3 protein is CASSFGGSLYNEQFF. CDR3 bases: TGTGCCAGCAGCTTTGGCGGGAGCCTGTACAATGAGCAGTTCTTC.

Written as DNA, the CDR3 is TGTGCCAGCAGTTTGACCCTTAGCGGGATATCAGATACGCAGTATTTT. Translating it yields CASSLTLSGISDTQYF. J is TRBJ2-3 and V is TRBV27; 8 nucleotides agree with TRBD2. The germline CDR1 and CDR2 sequences are MNHEY and SMNVEV (reference sequence). Unmatched junction bases numbered 9, after V lost 3 bases and J lost 4 bases. The length of the CDR3 is 16 residues.

V is TRBV6-1 and J is TRBJ2-7; 8 bases are a match to TRBD2. V gave up 0 bases and J gave up 3 bases; unmatched junction bases: 7. The CDR3 is made up of 16 amino acids. Germline-derived CDR1 and CDR2 are MNHNS and SASEGT. CDR3 bases: TGTGCCAGCAGTGAAGCGCCGAGCGGGAGTAGCTACGAGCAGTACTTC. Its protein is CASSEAPSGSSYEQYF.

The rearrangement joins TRBV11-3 to TRBJ2-3; perhaps TRBD1 as D (5 bases). The V and J ends lost 2 bases and 1 base respectively, with 10 bases between them. In germline, CDR1 is SGHNT, CDR2 YENEEA. The CDR3 totals 15 residues. CDR3 DNA sequence: TGTGCCAGCAGCTTATCAGGGCTCGGCACAGATACGCAGTATTTT. This codes for CASSLSGLGTDTQYF.

The rearrangement joins TRBV29-1 to TRBJ1-1; D is unclear. Trimming removed 5 bases at V and 7 bases at J, with 14 bases between. CDR3 size: 12 residues. Germline assignment: CDR1 SQVTM and CDR2 ANQGSEA. CDR3 nucleotide sequence: TGCAGCGTTTCTTTTGTACGCGGTGAAGCTTTCTTT. Protein sequence: CSVSFVRGEAFF.

The rearrangement joins TRBV29-1 to TRBJ2-1; tentative D call: TRBD2 (6 bases). Looked up from germline, CDR1 is SQVTM and CDR2 is ANQGSEA. Trimming pared 2 bases from V and 4 bases from J, leaving 15 bases between. CDR3 length: 15 amino acids. This chain's CDR3 is CSVEKPLAPYNEQFF. The CDR3 nucleotides are TGCAGCGTTGAAAAACCTCTAGCGCCGTACAATGAGCAGTTCTTC.

The rearrangement uses TRBV5-1 and TRBJ2-3, with 10 bases matching TRBD2. V shed 4 bases and J 5 bases; nucleotides not matched to a gene: 7. The CDR3 spans 15 residues. The V gene's germline CDR1 is SGHRS and CDR2 YFSETQ. The CDR3 DNA reads as TGCGCCAGCAGCAGCCCGCTAGCGGGAGAAGATACGCAGTATTTT. This codes for CASSSPLAGEDTQYF.

The rearrangement links TRBV19 to TRBJ2-7; TRBD2 matches 7 bases. Germline CDR1 is LNHDA and CDR2 is SQIVND (reference sequence). This CDR3 comprises 16 residues. J gave up 5 bases and V 3 bases, and 13 bases lay outside the gene matches. This CDR3 reads CASSMSEAGAKNEQYF. The CDR3 nucleotides read TGTGCCAGTAGTATGTCGGAGGCGGGAGCAAAAAACGAGCAGTACTTC.

The J gene is TRBJ1-1, the V gene TRBV29-1; D uncertain. CDR1 and CDR2 from the germline V gene are SQVTM and ANQGSEA. V gave up 3 bases and J gave up 0 bases, with 5 bases separating them. The CDR3 length is 12 residues. In DNA form, the CDR3 reads TGCAGCGTTGAGGGAGTGAACACTGAAGCTTTCTTT. The encoded protein is CSVEGVNTEAFF.

The V call is TRBV5-6, the J call TRBJ2-1, with 7 bases lining up with TRBD1. The germline CDR1 and CDR2 sequences are SGHDT and YYEEEE. The CDR3 loop spans 14 amino acids. Germline trimming cut 5 bases from V and 6 bases from J; bases unmatched to any gene: 8. CDR3 sequence (DNA): TGTGCCAGCAGTTGGGCCGGGACAGCCAATGAGCAGTTCTTC. Its translation is CASSWAGTANEQFF.

The genes are TRBV7-3 and TRBJ1-1; possibly TRBD1 for D (5 bases). The CDR3 length is 19 residues. Trimming stripped 5 bases from V and 0 bases from J, with 25 bases between. Germline V gene lookup returns CDR1 SGHTA and CDR2 FQGTGA. The CDR3 reads CASSQPHPDNRLLNTEAFF. The CDR3 DNA sequence: TGTGCCAGCAGCCAACCCCACCCGGACAACCGCCTTCTGAACACTGAAGCTTTCTTT.

The chain is built from TRBV7-2 and TRBJ2-3, with 8 bases identical to TRBD2. The V gene's germline CDR1 is SGHTA and CDR2 FQGNSA. The CDR3 contains 15 residues. The V gene end was trimmed by 3 bases and the J gene end by 1 base; junction bases not matched to a gene: 3. DNA of the CDR3: TGTGCCAGCAGCTTTCAACTAGCGGGCACAGATACGCAGTATTTT. This sequence encodes CASSFQLAGTDTQYF. The full variable domain, its missing parts supplied by reference TRBV7-2 and TRBJ2-3, is GAGVSQSPSNKVTEKGKDVELRCDPISGHTALYWYRQSLGQGLEFLIYFQGNSAPDKSGLPSDRFSAERTGGSVSTLTIQRTQQEDSAVYLCASSFQLAGTDTQYFGPGTRLTVL.

This clone was detected only once. The chain couples TRBV6-5 to TRBJ2-4, with 12 positions matching TRBD2. With 6 bases clipped from V and 6 bases from J, the junction kept 6 bases outside the gene matches. Germline V gives CDR1 MNHEY, CDR2 SVGAGI. The CDR3 totals 15 residues. CDR3 nucleotide sequence: TGTGCCAGCAGGGGACGGGGACTAGCGGGAAACATTCAGTACTTC. Its translation: CASRGRGLAGNIQYF.

The chain links TRBV28 to TRBJ2-3; D remains ambiguous. The germline gives CDR1 MDHEN, CDR2 SYDVKM. The V end lost 3 bases, the J end lost 5 bases, and 12 bases lay between the germline ends. The CDR3 runs to 14 residues. The CDR3, as DNA: TGTGCCAGCAGTTTTAGTGCAGAGGTAGATACGCAGTATTTT. It codes for CASSFSAEVDTQYF.

The table lists this clone with a few counts. The chain employs TRBV19 and TRBJ1-5; 11 bases fit TRBD1. V lost 7 bases and J lost 5; bases outside the gene matches: 7. Looked up from germline, CDR1 is LNHDA and CDR2 is SQIVND (reference sequence). The CDR3 runs 15 residues. CDR3 DNA sequence: TGTGCCAGTACAGACCGGGGACAGGGGGATCAGCCCCAGCATTTT. Translated, it gives CASTDRGQGDQPQHF.

The V and J genes are TRBV7-9 and TRBJ2-1, with TRBD2 identical over 13 bases. J was trimmed by 8 bases and V by 7 bases; bases with no gene match: 8. The CDR3 has 15 amino acids. CDR1 SEHNR and CDR2 FQNEAQ come from the germline V gene (reference sequence). The CDR3 nucleotides are TGTGCCAGCATCCCAGGACTAGCGGGAGCGGATGAGCAGTTCTTC. It is translated as CASIPGLAGADEQFF.

The chain links TRBV29-1 to TRBJ2-7, with 8 nucleotides matching TRBD1. The CDR3 extends over 14 amino acids. Germline trimming cut 6 bases from V and 2 bases from J; bases unmatched to any gene: 9. Germline loops: CDR1 SQVTM, CDR2 ANQGSEA. This CDR3 is CSVQGANGPYEQYF. The CDR3 region has the DNA TGCAGCGTCCAGGGGGCTAATGGTCCCTACGAGCAGTACTTC.

This chain connects TRBV5-5 to TRBJ2-7, with TRBD2 as a possible D gene (6 bases). CDR3 length: 14 residues. CDR1 and CDR2 from the germline V gene are SGHKS and YYEKEE (reference sequence). Trimming pared 4 bases from V and 3 bases from J, leaving 14 bases between. The chain's CDR3 is CASSIGTASYEQYF. The DNA for the CDR3 is TGTGCCAGCAGCATCGGGACTGCCAGCTACGAGCAGTACTTC.